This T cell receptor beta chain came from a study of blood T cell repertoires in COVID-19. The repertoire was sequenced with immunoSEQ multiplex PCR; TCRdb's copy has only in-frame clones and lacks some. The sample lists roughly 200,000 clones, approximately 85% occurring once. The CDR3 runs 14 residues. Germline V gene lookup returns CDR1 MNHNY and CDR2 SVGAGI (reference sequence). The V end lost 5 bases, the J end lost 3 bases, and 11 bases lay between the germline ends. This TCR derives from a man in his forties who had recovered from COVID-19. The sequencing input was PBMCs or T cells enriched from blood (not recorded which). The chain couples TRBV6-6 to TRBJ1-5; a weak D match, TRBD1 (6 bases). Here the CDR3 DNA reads TGTGCCAGCAGTACCGGACAGTTCAATCAGCCCCAGCATTTT. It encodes CASSTGQFNQPQHF.